The next 28 T cell receptor beta chains were all read from a single sample in a study of blood T cell repertoires in COVID-19. TCRdb's copy holds only in-frame clones and misses some; the assay was immunoSEQ multiplex PCR. The profile shows some 340,000 clones, around 83% of them singletons. Sequencing input: PBMCs or T cells enriched from blood (not recorded which). The receptors originated from a woman aged 50 to 65 who had recovered from COVID-19.

This clone was observed many times. At one end, the junction sequence differs from germline, possibly due to a read error. The chain recombines TRBV27 with TRBJ1-4, with TRBD1 matching 7 bases. There are 14 residues in the CDR3. The germline gives CDR1 MNHEY, CDR2 SMNVEV (reference sequence). The CDR3 nucleotides read TGTGCCAGCAGGGAGGGGGCAACAAATGAAAAACTGTTTTTT. Encoded protein: CASREGATNEKLFF.

The gene calls are TRBV7-8 and TRBJ2-7, with 9 bases fitting TRBD1. From germline, CDR1 is SGHVS and CDR2 FQNEAQ. CDR3 length equals 13 residues. J lost 5 bases, V lost 5 bases, and 4 bases had no gene match. The CDR3 region is CASSRDRVNEQYF. CDR3 nucleotides: TGTGCCAGCAGCCGGGACAGGGTTAACGAGCAGTACTTC.

The rearrangement joins TRBV19 to TRBJ1-1; no clear D. Trimming left V 7 bases short and J 0 bases short, with 12 bases between. Germline V gives CDR1 LNHDA, CDR2 SQIVND (reference sequence). The CDR3 has 14 residues. CDR3: CASKPFTVNTEAFF. The CDR3 nucleotides read TGTGCCAGTAAACCCTTCACAGTGAACACTGAAGCTTTCTTT.

The rearrangement uses TRBV15 and TRBJ1-5; 7 bases fit TRBD1. Germline V gene sequence: CDR1 LNHNV, CDR2 YYDKDF (reference sequence). This CDR3 has 15 amino acids. V lost 1 base and J lost 5; bases outside the gene matches: 5. Here the CDR3 DNA reads TGTGCCACCAGCAGAGGGAGGGACAGAGATCAGCCCCAGCATTTT. Residues: CATSRGRDRDQPQHF.

This sequence joins TRBV10-3 and TRBJ1-1, with a possible D match to TRBD1 (5 bases). The ends were cut back, 0 bases at V and 7 bases at J, with 12 bases in the middle. The CDR3 loop spans 14 amino acids. Germline assignment: CDR1 ENHRY and CDR2 SYGVKD. The CDR3 reads CAISESQGRDEAFF. In DNA, the CDR3 is TGTGCCATCAGTGAGTCCCAGGGTCGAGATGAAGCTTTCTTT.

This chain links TRBV14 with TRBJ2-3; 8 bases line up with TRBD2. The CDR3 is 15 amino acids. The junction had 4 bases not matched to a gene; V was cut back by 1 base and J by 4 bases. The germline V gene has CDR1 SGHDN and CDR2 FVKESK. The CDR3 DNA reads as TGTGCCAGCAGCCAAGGCGGGGGGTATGCAGATACGCAGTATTTT. This gives the protein CASSQGGGYADTQYF.

This chain connects TRBV28 to TRBJ1-2, with D tentatively TRBD1 (5 bases). Between the trimmed V and J ends, which lost 5 bases and 9 bases, there was a span of 16 bases. The germline gives CDR1 MDHEN, CDR2 SYDVKM. CDR3 length equals 13 residues. CDR3 region: CASSTITLDSYTF. DNA for the CDR3: TGTGCCAGCAGTACCATAACCCTGGACAGCTACACCTTC.

V and J are TRBV18 and TRBJ2-7; TRBD2 aligns across 13 bases. J was trimmed by 1 base and V by 2 bases; bases with no gene match: 8. This CDR3 has 18 residues. Germline CDR1 and CDR2: KGHSH and LQKENI. The CDR3 sequence is CASSPRTSGRTLSYEQYF. Written as DNA, the CDR3 is TGTGCCAGCTCACCAAGGACTAGCGGGAGAACGTTATCCTACGAGCAGTACTTC.

The chain combines TRBV18 with TRBJ2-3; the match to TRBD2 covers 9 bases. Germline values: CDR1 KGHSH, CDR2 LQKENI. V shed 5 bases and J 4 bases; nucleotides not matched to a gene: 7. This CDR3 is 15 amino acids long. In nucleotides, the CDR3 is TGTGCCAGCTCAACCAGTAGCGGGAGCTCAGATACGCAGTATTTT. It encodes CASSTSSGSSDTQYF. Complete variable domain (other parts from reference TRBV18 and TRBJ2-3): NAGVMQNPRHLVRRRGQEARLRCSPMKGHSHVYWYRQLPEEGLKFMVYLQKENIIDESGMPKERFSAEFPKEGPSILRIQQVVRGDSAAYFCASSTSSGSSDTQYFGPGTRLTVL.

This clone was seen a single time. The rearrangement uses TRBV5-4 and TRBJ2-5; 7 bases are shared with TRBD2. The CDR3 runs 15 residues. Trimming cost V 2 bases and J 1 base; bases outside gene matches: 5. Germline loops: CDR1 SGHNT, CDR2 YYREEE (reference sequence). This CDR3 reads CASSLRGRAQETQYF. The CDR3 region has the DNA TGTGCCAGCAGCTTACGAGGGAGGGCCCAAGAGACCCAGTACTTC.

The chain carries TRBV7-2 and TRBJ2-1, with 12 nucleotides matching TRBD2. In germline, CDR1 is SGHTA, CDR2 FQGNSA. V trimming: 3 bases; J trimming: 7 bases; junction bases outside the gene matches: 4. The CDR3 totals 15 residues. The CDR3 loop reads CASSFTSGRMNEQFF. In DNA form, the CDR3 reads TGTGCCAGCAGCTTTACTAGCGGGAGGATGAATGAGCAGTTCTTC. The whole variable domain, remainder taken from reference TRBV7-2 and TRBJ2-1, is GAGVSQSPSNKVTEKGKDVELRCDPISGHTALYWYRQSLGQGLEFLIYFQGNSAPDKSGLPSDRFSAERTGGSVSTLTIQRTQQEDSAVYLCASSFTSGRMNEQFFGPGTRLTVL.

The chain couples TRBV13 to TRBJ2-4, with 9 bases aligning to TRBD2. Germline lookup yields CDR1 PRHDT and CDR2 FYEKMQ (reference sequence). The trim removed 4 bases at V and 0 bases at J, leaving 10 bases unmatched. The CDR3 length is 18 residues. The CDR3 region is CASSSRGSGGLAKNIQYF. Written as DNA, the CDR3 is TGTGCCAGCAGCTCCCGGGGTAGCGGGGGTCTAGCCAAAAACATTCAGTACTTC.

J is TRBJ2-1 and V is TRBV3-1 (or the pseudogene TRBV3-2); possibly TRBD2 for D (5 bases). The CDR3 is made up of 12 amino acids. Germline CDR1 is LGHDT and CDR2 is YNNKEL (reference sequence). The V end was cut by 8 bases, the J end by 12 bases, with 17 bases between. In DNA, the CDR3 is TGTGCCAGCCTCGGGCCGGGGAATAGGCAGTTCTTC. Residues: CASLGPGNRQFF.

V usage is TRBV19 and J usage is TRBJ1-3; TRBD1 aligns across 7 bases. Germline V CDR1 and CDR2: LNHDA, SQIVND (reference sequence). The CDR3 spans 17 residues. V was clipped by 6 bases and J by 0 bases; unmatched bases: 11. CDR3 in DNA: TGTGCCAGTAGCCCTAAGGGGGCCACCCACTCTGGAAACACCATATATTTT. Residues: CASSPKGATHSGNTIYF.

The CDR3 DNA reads TGTGCCAGCAGCTTGGAGACAGGGTTGGGAAACACCATATATTTT. It encodes CASSLETGLGNTIYF. The V and J genes are TRBV7-9 and TRBJ1-3; 7 bases are a match to TRBD1. CDR1 is SEHNR, CDR2 FQNEAQ, per germline (reference sequence). V shed 3 bases and J 4 bases; nucleotides not matched to a gene: 6. The CDR3 runs 15 residues.

The chain joins TRBV20-1 to TRBJ2-7; D is unresolved. The CDR3 extends over 11 amino acids. Looked up from germline, CDR1 is DFQATT and CDR2 is SNEGSKA (reference sequence). The CDR3 nucleotides are TGCAGCTCTAGGCTCCGGTACGAGCAGTACTTC. Translation gives CSSRLRYEQYF.

The V gene is TRBV19, the J gene TRBJ1-5, with 9 bases lining up with TRBD1. With 8 bases clipped from V and 6 bases from J, the junction kept 2 bases outside the gene matches. The CDR3 sequence is 12 residues long. Germline V CDR1 and CDR2: LNHDA, SQIVND (reference sequence). The CDR3 region is CASGDRVQPQHF. The DNA of the CDR3 is TGTGCCAGTGGGGACAGGGTTCAGCCCCAGCATTTT.

This clone was detected a few times. V is TRBV5-4 and J is TRBJ1-2; D unclear. CDR3 length: 13 amino acids. Deletions cut 1 base from V and 3 bases from J, with 7 bases between. Germline CDR1 is SGHNT and CDR2 is YYREEE (reference sequence). The chain's CDR3 is CASSLREHYGYTF. CDR3 bases: TGTGCCAGCAGCTTGAGGGAGCACTATGGCTACACCTTC.

The CDR3 DNA sequence: TGTGCCAGCAGCACGGGACTAGCGGGCACAGATACGCAGTATTTT. The encoded protein is CASSTGLAGTDTQYF. V and J are TRBV7-6 and TRBJ2-3, with 11 bases matching TRBD2. Trimming at V came to 5 bases and at J to 1 base, leaving 2 bases not matched to a gene. Germline loops: CDR1 SGHVS, CDR2 FNYEAQ. CDR3 length equals 15 residues.

In this sample, this clone turned up once. This rearrangement joins TRBV19 to TRBJ2-3; TRBD2 aligns across 8 bases. CDR1 and CDR2 (germline): LNHDA, SQIVND (reference sequence). The CDR3 has 12 amino acids. V trimming: 10 bases; J trimming: 6 bases; junction bases outside the gene matches: 6. The CDR3 bases are TGTGCCATTGGACTAGCATCGGATACGCAGTATTTT. It codes for CAIGLASDTQYF.

This chain joins TRBV2 and TRBJ1-2; TRBD1 is a possible D gene (5 bases). V was cut by 1 base and J by 5 bases, with 17 bases left in between. The CDR3 contains 16 residues. CDR1 and CDR2 (germline): SNHLY, FYNNEI. CDR3 nucleotide sequence: TGTGCCAGCAGTGAAGAGGGGCCGACCGGGGGTTATGGCTACACCTTC. Amino acids: CASSEEGPTGGYGYTF.

The chain combines TRBV19 with TRBJ2-5; D is unresolved. The germline V gene has CDR1 LNHDA and CDR2 SQIVND (reference sequence). V was clipped by 5 bases and J by 4 bases, with 11 bases between them. The CDR3 runs to 13 residues. CDR3 sequence: CASSSAVRETQYF. Here the CDR3 DNA reads TGTGCCAGTAGTTCGGCGGTGAGAGAGACCCAGTACTTC. Supplemented by reference TRBV19 and TRBJ2-5, the full variable domain reads DGGITQSPKYLFRKEGQNVTLSCEQNLNHDAMYWYRQDPGQGLRLIYYSQIVNDFQKGDIAEGYSVSREKKESFPLTVTSAQKNPTAFYLCASSSAVRETQYFGPGTRLLVL.

J is TRBJ1-2 and V is TRBV28, with 8 bases matching TRBD1. Trimming took 10 bases from V and 2 from J; bases not matched to a gene: 6. CDR3 size: 13 residues. The germline V gene encodes CDR1 MDHEN and CDR2 SYDVKM. The CDR3 loop is CATNGQGNYGYTF. For the CDR3, the DNA is TGTGCCACGAATGGACAGGGAAACTATGGCTACACCTTC.

The chain is built from TRBV7-2 and TRBJ1-6, with D possibly being TRBD1 (6 bases). The CDR3 loop spans 13 amino acids. Per germline, CDR1 SGHTA and CDR2 FQGNSA. V lost 5 bases to trimming and J lost 10 bases, with 12 bases between them. CDR3 DNA: TGTGCCAGCAGCGAACAGGGTGCCTCACCCCTCCACTTT. Encoded protein: CASSEQGASPLHF.

This chain connects TRBV24-1 to TRBJ1-2, with a possible D match to TRBD1 (6 bases). The CDR3 totals 16 residues. Germline V lookup: CDR1 KGHDR, CDR2 SFDVKD. V shed 4 bases and J shed 4 bases, with 18 bases lying between them. The CDR3 loop reads CATSDPGRGTSYGYTF. The CDR3 DNA reads TGTGCCACCAGTGACCCGGGAAGGGGGACGAGCTATGGCTACACCTTC.

This clone showed up just a few times. The chain carries TRBV10-3 and TRBJ2-5; 13 bases map to TRBD2. V trimming: 5 bases; J trimming: 5 bases; junction bases outside the gene matches: 2. Germline CDR1 reads ENHRY; CDR2 reads SYGVKD. The CDR3 length is 14 residues. The CDR3 nucleotides are TGTGCCATCAGTACGACTAGCGGGGGGGAGACCCAGTACTTC. Protein product: CAISTTSGGETQYF.

This clone was detected only a few times. J is TRBJ1-3 and V is TRBV6-5; D might be TRBD1 (6 bases). The CDR3 length is 15 residues. Per the germline V gene, CDR1 is MNHEY and CDR2 is SVGAGI. V lost 2 bases to trimming and J lost 5 bases, with 13 bases between them. CDR3 loop: CASSYSGTPRNTIYF. The CDR3 nucleotides are TGTGCCAGCAGTTACAGTGGGACACCTCGAAACACCATATATTTT.

This clone was detected once. This sample also contains other DNA sequences that code for the same CDR3. The V and J genes are TRBV5-1 and TRBJ2-5; 9 positions match TRBD1. The CDR3 extends over 14 amino acids. CDR1 is SGHRS and CDR2 is YFSETQ in the germline V gene. Germline trimming cut 2 bases from V and 5 bases from J; bases unmatched to any gene: 4. This CDR3 reads CASSFGGTGETQYF. The CDR3 bases are TGCGCCAGCAGCTTTGGGGGGACAGGGGAGACCCAGTACTTC.